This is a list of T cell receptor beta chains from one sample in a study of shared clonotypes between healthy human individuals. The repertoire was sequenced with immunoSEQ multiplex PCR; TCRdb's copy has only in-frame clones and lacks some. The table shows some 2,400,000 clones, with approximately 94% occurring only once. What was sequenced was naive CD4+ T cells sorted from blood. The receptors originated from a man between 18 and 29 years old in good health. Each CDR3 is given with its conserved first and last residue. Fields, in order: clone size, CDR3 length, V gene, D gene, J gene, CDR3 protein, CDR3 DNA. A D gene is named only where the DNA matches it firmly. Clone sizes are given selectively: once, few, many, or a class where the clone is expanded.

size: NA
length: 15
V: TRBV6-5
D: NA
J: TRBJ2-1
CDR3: CASRLSGNDHNEQFF
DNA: TGTGCCAGCAGATTAAGCGGAAACGATCACAATGAGCAGTTCTTC

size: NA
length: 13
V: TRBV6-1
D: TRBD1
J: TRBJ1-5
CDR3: CASSGTGYQPQHF
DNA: TGTGCCAGCAGTGGGACAGGGTATCAGCCCCAGCATTTT

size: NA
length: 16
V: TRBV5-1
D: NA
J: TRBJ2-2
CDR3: CASSLSNGANTGELFF
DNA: TGCGCCAGCAGCTTGTCTAACGGGGCGAACACCGGGGAGCTGTTTTTT

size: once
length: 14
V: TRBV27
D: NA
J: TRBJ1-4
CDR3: CASSPLLWSEKLFF
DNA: TGTGCCAGCAGTCCCTTGTTGTGGAGTGAAAAACTGTTTTTT

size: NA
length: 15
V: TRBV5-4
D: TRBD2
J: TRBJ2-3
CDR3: CASSFPAGGSDTQYF
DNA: TGTGCCAGCAGCTTTCCGGCGGGGGGGTCGGATACGCAGTATTTT

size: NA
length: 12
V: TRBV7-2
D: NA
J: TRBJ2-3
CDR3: CASGTSTDTQYF
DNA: TGTGCCAGCGGTACTAGCACAGATACGCAGTATTTT

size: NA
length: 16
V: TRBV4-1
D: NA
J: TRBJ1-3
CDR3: CASSQGDTVSGNTIYF
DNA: TGCGCCAGCAGTCAAGGGGACACAGTCTCTGGAAACACCATATATTTT

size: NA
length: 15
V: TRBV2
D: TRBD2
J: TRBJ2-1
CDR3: CASLSSGGRRNEQFF
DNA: TGTGCCAGCCTCTCTAGCGGGGGAAGGCGGAACGAGCAGTTCTTC

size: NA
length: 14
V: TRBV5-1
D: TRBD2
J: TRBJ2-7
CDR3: CASSAGLAGGQQYF
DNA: TGCGCCAGCAGCGCGGGACTAGCGGGGGGACAGCAGTACTTC

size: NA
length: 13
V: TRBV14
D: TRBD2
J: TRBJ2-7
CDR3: CASSQVLADEQYF
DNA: TGTGCCAGCAGCCAAGTACTAGCGGACGAGCAGTACTTC

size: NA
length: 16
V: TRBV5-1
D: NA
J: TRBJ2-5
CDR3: CASSLKGGQGQETQYF
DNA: TGCGCCAGCAGCTTGAAGGGAGGGCAGGGGCAAGAGACCCAGTACTTC

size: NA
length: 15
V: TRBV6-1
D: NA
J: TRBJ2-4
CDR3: CASGLDSIAKNIQYF
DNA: TGTGCCAGCGGACTGGACAGTATAGCCAAAAACATTCAGTACTTC

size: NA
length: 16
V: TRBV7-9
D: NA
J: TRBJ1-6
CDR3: CASSLTLGRADSPLHF
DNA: TGTGCCAGCAGCCTCACCCTTGGCAGGGCTGATTCACCCCTCCACTTT

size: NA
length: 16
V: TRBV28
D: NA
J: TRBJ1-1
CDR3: CASVPSLGTRDTEAFF
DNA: TGTGCCAGCGTCCCGTCGCTAGGGACAAGGGACACTGAAGCTTTCTTT

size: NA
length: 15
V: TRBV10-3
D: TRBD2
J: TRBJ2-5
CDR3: CAISESSGRYVVQYF
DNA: TGTGCCATCAGTGAGTCTAGCGGGAGGTACGTCGTCCAGTACTTC

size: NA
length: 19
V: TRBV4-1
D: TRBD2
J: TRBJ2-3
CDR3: CASSQDGVRLAGGRDTQYF
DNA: TGCGCCAGCAGCCAAGATGGGGTGAGGCTAGCGGGGGGCCGGGATACGCAGTATTTT

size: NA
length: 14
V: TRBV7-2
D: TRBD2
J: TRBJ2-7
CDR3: CASSLGEGPYEQYF
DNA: TGTGCCAGCAGCTTAGGGGAGGGGCCCTACGAGCAGTACTTC

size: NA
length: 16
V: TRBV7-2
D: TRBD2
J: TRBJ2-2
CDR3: CASSSSSGGNTGELFF
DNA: TGTGCCAGCAGCTCATCTAGCGGGGGAAACACCGGGGAGCTGTTTTTT

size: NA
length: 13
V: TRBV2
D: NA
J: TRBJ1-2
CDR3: CASRLTGHRGYTF
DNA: TGTGCCAGCAGATTAACGGGACACAGAGGCTACACCTTC

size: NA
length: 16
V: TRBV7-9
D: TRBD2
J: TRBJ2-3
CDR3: CASSLGLAGAPDTQYF
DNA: TGTGCCAGCAGCTTAGGACTAGCGGGAGCCCCAGATACGCAGTATTTT

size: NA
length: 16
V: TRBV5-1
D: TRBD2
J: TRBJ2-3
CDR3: CASSLAISGALDTQYF
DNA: TGCGCCAGCAGCTTGGCTATTAGCGGGGCGCTAGATACGCAGTATTTT

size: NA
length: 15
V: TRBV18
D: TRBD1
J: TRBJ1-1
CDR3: CASSPLGQGDTEAFF
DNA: TGTGCCAGCTCACCCCTAGGACAGGGAGACACTGAAGCTTTCTTT

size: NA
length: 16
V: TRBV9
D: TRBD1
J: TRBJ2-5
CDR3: CASSVATGVGQETQYF
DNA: TGTGCCAGCAGCGTGGCTACAGGGGTGGGTCAAGAGACCCAGTACTTC

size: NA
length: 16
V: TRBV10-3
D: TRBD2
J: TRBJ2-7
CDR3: CAISESNGLAGYEQYF
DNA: TGTGCCATCAGTGAGTCGAACGGACTAGCGGGCTACGAGCAGTACTTC

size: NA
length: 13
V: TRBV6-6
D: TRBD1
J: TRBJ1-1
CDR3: CASWGTGDLEAFF
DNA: TGTGCCAGCTGGGGGACAGGGGACCTTGAAGCTTTCTTT

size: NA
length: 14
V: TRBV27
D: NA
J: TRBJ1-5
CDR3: CASSRTYSNQPQHF
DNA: TGTGCCAGCAGTCGAACGTATAGCAATCAGCCCCAGCATTTT

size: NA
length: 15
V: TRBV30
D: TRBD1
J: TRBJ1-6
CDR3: CAWSAGQGLSSPLHF
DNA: TGTGCCTGGAGTGCCGGACAGGGGTTGAGTTCACCCCTCCACTTT

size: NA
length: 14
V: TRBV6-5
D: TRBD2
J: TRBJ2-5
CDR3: CASSRAGYQETQYF
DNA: TGTGCCAGCAGTCGAGCGGGGTACCAAGAGACCCAGTACTTC

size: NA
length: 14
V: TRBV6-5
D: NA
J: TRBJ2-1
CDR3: CASSPLLGYNEQFF
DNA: TGTGCCAGCAGTCCCCTCTTGGGGTACAATGAGCAGTTCTTC

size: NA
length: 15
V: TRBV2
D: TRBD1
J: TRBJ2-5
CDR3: CASRTVWTGQETQYF
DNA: TGTGCCAGCAGAACCGTTTGGACAGGGCAAGAGACCCAGTACTTC

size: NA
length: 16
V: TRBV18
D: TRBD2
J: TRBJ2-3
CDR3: CASSLRTSGRADTQYF
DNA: TGTGCCAGCTCACTACGGACTAGCGGGAGGGCAGATACGCAGTATTTT

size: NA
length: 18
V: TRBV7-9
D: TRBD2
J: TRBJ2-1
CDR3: CASSLGGTSVSSYNEQFF
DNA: TGTGCCAGCAGCTTAGGGGGAACTAGCGTGAGCTCCTACAATGAGCAGTTCTTC

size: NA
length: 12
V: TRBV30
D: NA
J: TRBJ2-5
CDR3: CAWGERQETQYF
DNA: TGTGCCTGGGGGGAGCGGCAAGAGACCCAGTACTTC

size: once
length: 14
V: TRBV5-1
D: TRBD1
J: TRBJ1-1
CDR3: CASSLGQGWTEAFF
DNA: TGCGCCAGCAGCTTGGGACAGGGTTGGACTGAAGCTTTCTTT